This TCR beta chain emerged from a study of blood T cell repertoires in COVID-19. The wider study: The study drew acute and convalescent COVID-19 samples from the United States, Italy and Spain.

V was cut by 5 bases and J by 5 bases, with 15 bases left in between. This CDR3 has 15 residues. Germline V gene lookup returns CDR1 SGHTA and CDR2 FQGNSA. The protocol was immunoSEQ multiplex PCR, while the TCRdb copy is restricted to in-frame clones and leaves out a portion. The data hold approximately 130,000 clones, with approximately 85% observed a single time. The sample consisted of peripheral blood. The rearrangement joins TRBV7-2 to TRBJ2-2; tentatively, D is TRBD2 (5 bases). This receptor was identified in a human donor in a cohort sampled during active COVID-19. The CDR3, as DNA: TGTGCCAGCAGCCTGGACCGCTCGGGAACCGGGGAGCTGTTTTTT. Protein: CASSLDRSGTGELFF.